This TCR beta chain appears in the sequencing data of a study of T-cell memory formation after mild COVID-19. At the level of the study: Largely, the TCR clusters proved donor specific.

TCRdb re-derived calls from the 5' RACE reads in MiXCR, one entry per CDR3 protein. The data contain 350,000 to 500,000 distinct CDR3 sequences, 20% of them singletons. The trim removed 4 bases at V and 3 bases at J, leaving 3 bases unmatched. The germline CDR1 and CDR2 sequences are SGHRS and YFSETQ. The CDR3 is 15 residues long. This clonotype has a handful of counts. Sequenced sample: PBMCs or a T cell subset sorted from them (not recorded which). The rearrangement links TRBV5-1 to TRBJ2-5, with 13 nucleotides matching TRBD2. This TCR was sampled from an adult woman who had mild COVID-19 (a few samples of this study predate the infection). Cell type and time point are not known. CDR3 residues: CASSGGLAGEETQYF. DNA for the CDR3: TGCGCCAGCAGCGGCGGACTAGCGGGAGAAGAGACCCAGTACTTC.